The rows below give T cell receptor beta chains drawn from one sample of a study of blood T cell repertoires in COVID-19. TCRdb's table, derived via immunoSEQ multiplex PCR, lists solely in-frame clones and lacks some. The sample includes some 110,000 clones, over 75% of them seen just once. The sample consisted of peripheral blood. Every receptor here comes from a woman in her seventies with acute or convalescent COVID-19. CDR3s include the opening cysteine and the closing phenylalanine or tryptophan. The order of the fields is clone size, V gene, CDR3 length, D gene, J gene, CDR3 DNA, CDR3 protein. D genes are given only for firm matches. Expanded clones are given a class, and other clones once, few, many or no size at all.

-	TRBV5-6	15	TRBD1	TRBJ1-4	TGTGCCAGCAGCTTGGTGGGACAGGGGGACGAAAAACTGTTTTTT	CASSLVGQGDEKLFF
-	TRBV24-1	18	TRBD2	TRBJ2-3	TGTGACAAGACCGGGACTAGCGGGGGAGGCCGTGACACAGATACGCAGTATTTT	CDKTGTSGGGRDTDTQYF
-	TRBV14	16	TRBD2	TRBJ2-3	TGTGCCAGCAGCCAACGACTAGCGGGGTTCACAGATACGCAGTATTTT	CASSQRLAGFTDTQYF
-	TRBV7-2	14	TRBD1	TRBJ2-5	TGTGCCAGCAGCTTTCCGACAGGGGAAGAGACCCAGTACTTC	CASSFPTGEETQYF
-	TRBV11-3	12	-	TRBJ1-1	TGTGCCAGCAGTTACAGGAACACTGAAGCTTTCTTT	CASSYRNTEAFF
-	TRBV21-1	15	-	TRBJ1-4	TGTGCCAGCAGCCCTAAGCCCAGGGGGCTTGAAAAACTGTTTTTT	CASSPKPRGLEKLFF
few	TRBV4-2	18	TRBD1	TRBJ1-2	TGTGCCAGCAGCCAAGCAATACTTACGACAGGGGCCTCCTATGGCTACACCTTC	CASSQAILTTGASYGYTF
-	TRBV14	15	TRBD1	TRBJ1-4	TGTGCCAGCAGCCAAGAGGGACAGTTTGATGAAAAACTGTTTTTT	CASSQEGQFDEKLFF
-	TRBV20-1	11	-	TRBJ1-2	TGCAGTGCCAACAACGACTATGGCTACACCTTC	CSANNDYGYTF
-	TRBV27	16	TRBD1	TRBJ1-1	TGTGCCAGCAGGGACAGGGGAGTAATTGGGAGCACTGAAGCTTTCTTT	CASRDRGVIGSTEAFF
-	TRBV3-1/TRBV3-2	12	-	TRBJ1-6	TGTGCCAGCAGTAAGGGGGAGGGACCCCTCCACTTT	CASSKGEGPLHF
-	TRBV5-1	15	TRBD1	TRBJ1-2	TGCGCCAGCAGCCGAGCGACCGACAGGGGTGATGGCTACACCTTC	CASSRATDRGDGYTF
-	TRBV7-9	13	-	TRBJ2-7	TGTGCCAGCAGCTCGACACATTCCTACGAGCAGTACTTC	CASSSTHSYEQYF
-	TRBV2	14	TRBD1	TRBJ1-6	TGTGCCAGCCTTCTCGACAGGGCTAATTCACCCCTCCACTTT	CASLLDRANSPLHF
-	TRBV7-9	14	TRBD2	TRBJ2-3	TGTGCCAGCACTGGGACTACTAGCACAGATACGCAGTATTTT	CASTGTTSTDTQYF
-	TRBV12-3/TRBV12-4	11	TRBD2	TRBJ2-1	TGTGCCAGCAGCATAGCGGGGCCGCAGTTCTTC	CASSIAGPQFF
-	TRBV6-4	16	TRBD1	TRBJ2-3	TGTGCCAGCAGTGAGTCGACAGGGGGCGTGGGAGATACGCAGTATTTT	CASSESTGGVGDTQYF
-	TRBV6-1	15	-	TRBJ1-1	TGTGCCAGCAGTGAATTCATCTCCGGGGACACTGAAGCTTTCTTT	CASSEFISGDTEAFF
-	TRBV7-8	15	TRBD1	TRBJ1-1	TGTGCCAGCAGCCCAACAGGGGCGCAGAACACTGAAGCTTTCTTT	CASSPTGAQNTEAFF
once	TRBV18	16	-	TRBJ2-2	TGTGCCAGCTCATTGCAGTTACACGCGAACACCGGGGAGCTGTTTTTT	CASSLQLHANTGELFF